Shown below are 13 T cell receptor beta chains from a single sample sequenced in a study of T cell changes during pregnancy in multiple sclerosis. The assay was immunoSEQ multiplex PCR, and TCRdb's table has in-frame clones only and misses some. The table lists 35,000 to 55,000 clones, approximately 87% of them singletons. The sample here was peripheral blood, taken in the second trimester of pregnancy. These receptors came from a female donor in good health, enrolled as a control in a pregnancy study.

This chain uses TRBV7-2 with TRBJ2-3, with TRBD2 matching over 8 bases. J gave up 3 bases and V 1 base, and 3 bases lay outside the gene matches. The CDR3 is 15 residues long. The V gene's germline CDR1 is SGHTA and CDR2 FQGNSA. The CDR3 loop is CASSLESSGTDTQYF. Written as DNA, the CDR3 is TGTGCCAGCAGCTTAGAATCTAGCGGGACAGATACGCAGTATTTT.

The J gene is TRBJ1-5, the V gene TRBV19; tentatively, D is TRBD1 (5 bases). CDR3 length: 15 amino acids. CDR1 and CDR2 from the germline V gene are LNHDA and SQIVND (reference sequence). V was pared by 3 bases and J by 5 bases, with 14 bases between. CDR3 loop: CASSIGGAGDQPQHF. The CDR3 coding sequence is TGTGCCAGTAGTATTGGAGGGGCGGGGGATCAGCCCCAGCATTTT.

The chain links TRBV11-2 to TRBJ2-1; 12 bases align to TRBD2. V lost 1 base to trimming and J lost 7 bases; unmatched junction nucleotides: 8. CDR3 size: 17 residues. Germline CDR1 and CDR2: SGHAT and FQNNGV. The CDR3 loop reads CASSLVLAGGQRNEQFF. The DNA of the CDR3 is TGTGCCAGCAGCTTAGTTCTAGCGGGGGGGCAGAGGAATGAGCAGTTCTTC.

V is TRBV9 and J is TRBJ1-1, with D possibly matching TRBD1 (6 bases). In germline, CDR1 is SGDLS, CDR2 YYNGEE. This CDR3 spans 13 amino acids. The V end lost 2 bases, the J end lost 5 bases, and 10 bases lay between the germline ends. CDR3 in DNA: TGTGCCAGCAGCGTGCAGGGGTGGACTGAAGCTTTCTTT. Translated: CASSVQGWTEAFF.

The V and J genes are TRBV10-2 and TRBJ2-7, with 7 bases matching TRBD2. The CDR3 runs to 14 residues. The germline gives CDR1 WSHSY, CDR2 SAAADI. The trim removed 3 bases at V and 6 bases at J, leaving 8 bases unmatched. CDR3 nucleotide sequence: TGCGCCAGCAGTGATAGCGGGCTAGCGACCGAGCAGTACTTC. The encoded protein is CASSDSGLATEQYF.

The chain employs TRBV6-6 and TRBJ2-7; possible D gene TRBD2, 7 bases. Germline CDR1 MNHNY, CDR2 SVGAGI (reference sequence). The CDR3 consists of 15 residues. V was pared by 2 bases and J by 2 bases, with 13 bases between. This CDR3 is CASSYDGGGPYEQYF. In DNA, the CDR3 is TGTGCCAGCAGTTACGATGGCGGGGGCCCCTACGAGCAGTACTTC.

This rearrangement joins TRBV6-4 to TRBJ2-2; D uncertain. This CDR3 comprises 15 residues. Trimming removed 3 bases from V and 2 bases from J, with 10 bases in between. Per germline, CDR1 MRHNA and CDR2 SNTAGT. CDR3 loop: CASSELLGNTGELFF. The DNA for the CDR3 is TGTGCCAGCAGTGAATTACTCGGTAACACCGGGGAGCTGTTTTTT.

The chain has TRBV27 and TRBJ2-1; 8 nucleotides match TRBD2. The CDR3 spans 15 residues. Germline CDR1 is MNHEY and CDR2 is SMNVEV (reference sequence). V lost 3 bases to trimming and J lost 3 bases; unmatched junction nucleotides: 4. CDR3 nucleotide sequence: TGTGCCAGCAGTTTGGATCGGGGGGGCTACAATGAGCAGTTCTTC. This gives the protein CASSLDRGGYNEQFF.

This clone was seen a single time. CDR3 loop: CATRPGTGGFEAFF. The DNA of the CDR3 is TGTGCCACTAGGCCCGGGACAGGGGGCTTTGAAGCTTTCTTT. The genes are TRBV6-5 and TRBJ1-1, with 12 positions matching TRBD1. The CDR3 loop spans 14 amino acids. CDR1 is MNHEY and CDR2 is SVGAGI in the germline V gene. V lost 10 bases and J lost 7; bases outside the gene matches: 10.

The V gene is TRBV5-4, the J gene TRBJ2-7; TRBD2 agrees at 11 bases. V lost 4 bases, J lost 2 bases, and 11 bases stayed unmatched. This CDR3 spans 17 amino acids. Germline V CDR1 and CDR2: SGHNT, YYREEE (reference sequence). The CDR3 here is CASSRMGQLAGAYEQYF. The CDR3 DNA sequence: TGTGCCAGCAGCCGGATGGGGCAACTAGCGGGAGCCTACGAGCAGTACTTC.

This chain's CDR3 is CASSGQGRTEAFF. CDR3 DNA: TGCGCCAGCAGTGGGCAGGGCCGGACTGAAGCTTTCTTT. The genes are TRBV10-2 and TRBJ1-1, with D tentatively TRBD1 (5 bases). Germline assignment: CDR1 WSHSY and CDR2 SAAADI. The V and J ends lost 4 bases and 5 bases respectively, with 11 bases between them. The CDR3 has 13 amino acids.

The chain links TRBV30 to TRBJ1-2, with 8 bases aligning to TRBD1. The CDR3 totals 15 residues. V shed 0 bases, J shed 2 bases, and the junction held 5 bases outside the gene matches. Looked up from germline, CDR1 is GTSNPN and CDR2 is SVGIG (reference sequence). The CDR3 reads CAWSVGRGPNYGYTF. The CDR3 DNA reads TGTGCCTGGAGTGTTGGCAGGGGGCCAAACTATGGCTACACCTTC.

The chain employs TRBV30 and TRBJ1-4; D is possibly TRBD1 (6 bases). The germline CDR1 and CDR2 sequences are GTSNPN and SVGIG (reference sequence). V was pared by 5 bases and J by 5 bases, with 15 bases between. The CDR3 consists of 14 residues. As DNA, the CDR3 is TGTGCCTGGGACCGGGGACAACTAAATGAAAAACTGTTTTTT. It is translated as CAWDRGQLNEKLFF.